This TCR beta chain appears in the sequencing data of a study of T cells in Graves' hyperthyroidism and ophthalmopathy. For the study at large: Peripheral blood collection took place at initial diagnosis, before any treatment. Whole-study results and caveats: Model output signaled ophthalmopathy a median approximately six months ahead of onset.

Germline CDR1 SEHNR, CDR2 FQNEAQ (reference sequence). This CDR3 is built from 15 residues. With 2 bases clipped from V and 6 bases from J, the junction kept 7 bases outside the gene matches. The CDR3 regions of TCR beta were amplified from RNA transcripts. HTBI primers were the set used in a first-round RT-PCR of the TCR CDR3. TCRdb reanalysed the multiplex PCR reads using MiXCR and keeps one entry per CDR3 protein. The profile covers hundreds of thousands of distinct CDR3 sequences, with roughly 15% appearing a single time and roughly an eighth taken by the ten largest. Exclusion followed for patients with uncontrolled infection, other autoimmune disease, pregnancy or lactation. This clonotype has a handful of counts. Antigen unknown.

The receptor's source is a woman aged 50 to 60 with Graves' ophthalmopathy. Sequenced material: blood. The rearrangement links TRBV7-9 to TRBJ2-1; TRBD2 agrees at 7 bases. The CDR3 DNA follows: TGTGCCAGCAGCTTAAGGTGGGAGGGCCTCAATGAGCAGTTCTTC. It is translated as CASSLRWEGLNEQFF. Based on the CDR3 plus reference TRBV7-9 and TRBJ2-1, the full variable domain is DTGVSQNPRHKITKRGQNVTFRCDPISEHNRLYWYRQTLGQGPEFLTYFQNEAQLEKSRLLSDRFSAERPKGSFSTLEIQRTEQGDSAMYLCASSLRWEGLNEQFFGPGTRLTVL.